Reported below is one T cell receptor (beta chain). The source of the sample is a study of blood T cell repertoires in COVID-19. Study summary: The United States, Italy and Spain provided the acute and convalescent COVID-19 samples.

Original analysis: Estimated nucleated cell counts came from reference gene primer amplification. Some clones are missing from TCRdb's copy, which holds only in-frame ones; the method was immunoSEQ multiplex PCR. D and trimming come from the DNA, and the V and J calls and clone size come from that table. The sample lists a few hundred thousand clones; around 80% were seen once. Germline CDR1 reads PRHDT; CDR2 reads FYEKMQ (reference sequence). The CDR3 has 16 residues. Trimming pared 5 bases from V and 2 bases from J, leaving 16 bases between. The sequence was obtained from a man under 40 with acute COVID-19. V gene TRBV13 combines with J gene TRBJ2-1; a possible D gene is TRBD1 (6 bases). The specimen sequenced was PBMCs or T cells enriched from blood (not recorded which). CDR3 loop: CASSLPQGSTYNEQFF. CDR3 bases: TGTGCCAGCAGCCTACCACAGGGCAGCACCTACAATGAGCAGTTCTTC.